The 8 T cell receptor beta chains below were found in one sample sequenced in a study of T cells in Graves' hyperthyroidism and ophthalmopathy. RNA transcripts served as the template for amplifying TCR beta CDR3 regions. The primer set for the first-round RT-PCR of the TCR CDR3 was HTBI. MiXCR, run by TCRdb on the multiplex PCR reads, gives a single entry per CDR3 protein. The sample yields 530,000 or so distinct CDR3 sequences, 24% seen once. The sequencing input was blood. Receptor source: a woman aged 25-40 years with Graves' ophthalmopathy.

This clonotype was recorded many times. The V call is TRBV27, the J call TRBJ1-1, with a weak D call TRBD1 (6 bases). This CDR3 contains 14 residues. CDR1 and CDR2 (germline): MNHEY, SMNVEV (reference sequence). Trimming left V 3 bases short and J 5 bases short, with 13 bases between. CDR3 amino acids: CASSLGGRLTEAFF. Here the CDR3 DNA reads TGTGCCAGCAGTTTGGGGGGGCGCTTGACTGAAGCTTTCTTT.

The V and J genes are TRBV12-3 or TRBV12-4 and TRBJ2-7; the D is unclear. The CDR3 extends over 12 amino acids. Trimming took off 6 bases at V and 5 bases at J, with 11 bases between the two ends. This CDR3 reads CASSPPIHEQYF. For the CDR3, the DNA is TGTGCCAGCAGCCCTCCGATCCACGAGCAGTACTTC.

This clonotype was recorded many times. The rearrangement uses TRBV6-1 and TRBJ1-5, with D perhaps TRBD1 (5 bases). Germline CDR1 reads MNHNS; CDR2 reads SASEGT. The CDR3 has 12 residues. Trimming left V 9 bases short and J 6 bases short, with 12 bases between. The CDR3 sequence: CASKRDVQPQHF. The CDR3 DNA reads TGTGCCAGTAAGAGGGACGTTCAGCCCCAGCATTTT.

Turning to this clonotype: One end of the junction is discordant with germline, which a read error may explain. V and J are TRBV6-5 and TRBJ2-7, with TRBD1 as a possible D gene (5 bases). The CDR3 has 13 residues. From germline, CDR1 is MNHEY and CDR2 SVGAGI. Written as DNA, the CDR3 is TGTGCCAGCAGTTTTGGACATCAATACGAGCAGTGCTTC. It codes for CASSFGHQYEQCF.

The V call is TRBV28, the J call TRBJ2-7; 12 bases match TRBD1. V lost 7 bases to trimming and J lost 9 bases; unmatched junction nucleotides: 13. The V gene's germline CDR1 is MDHEN and CDR2 SYDVKM. The CDR3 has 15 residues. CDR3 nucleotide sequence: TGTGCCAGCACCACGTCACCGGGACAGGGGGCGCGGCAGTACTTC. Its translation: CASTTSPGQGARQYF.

This clonotype was counted many times. The J gene is TRBJ2-7, the V gene TRBV28; 10 nucleotides agree with TRBD1. The V gene's germline CDR1 is MDHEN and CDR2 SYDVKM. The V gene end was trimmed by 8 bases and the J gene end by 4 bases; junction bases not matched to a gene: 8. The CDR3 sequence is 14 residues long. Here the CDR3 reads CASFTGQGLYEQYF. DNA of the CDR3: TGTGCCAGCTTTACGGGACAGGGGCTATACGAGCAGTACTTC.

There are many counts of this clonotype. The chain combines TRBV2 with TRBJ1-2; D call uncertain. This CDR3 contains 15 residues. The V gene lost 4 bases and the J gene lost 3 bases, with 15 bases spanning the gap. Germline V gene sequence: CDR1 SNHLY, CDR2 FYNNEI. CDR3 nucleotides: TGTGCCAGCAGTGGCGATGGGCCGATGGACTATGGCTACACCTTC. Its translation is CASSGDGPMDYGYTF.

The chain employs TRBV6-1 and TRBJ1-1, with TRBD1 as a possible D gene (5 bases). The CDR3 length is 14 residues. Germline CDR1 reads MNHNS; CDR2 reads SASEGT. Trimming cost V 6 bases and J 1 base, with 12 bases left between them. The CDR3 loop reads CASSPEGTNTEAFF. DNA of the CDR3: TGTGCCAGCAGCCCGGAGGGGACGAACACTGAAGCTTTCTTT.